The 17 T cell receptor beta chains in this list originate from one sample, sequenced in a study of graft-versus-host responses after intestinal transplantation. Here immunoSEQ multiplex PCR was the method, and the copy in TCRdb shows in-frame clones only, minus some. This table has some 70,000 clones, just under 95% appearing once. This sample comprised bone marrow, obtained 734 days after intestinal transplantation. These TCRs come from a human patient who received an intestinal transplant, so some T cells may come from the graft donor.

The chain couples TRBV7-6 to TRBJ2-7; D remains ambiguous. Germline V gene data show CDR1 as SGHVS and CDR2 as FNYEAQ. V was trimmed by 1 base and J by 2 bases, leaving 9 bases between them. The CDR3 runs 14 residues. The CDR3 sequence is CASSLDGLTYEQYF. CDR3 coding DNA: TGTGCCAGCAGCTTAGACGGGTTAACCTACGAGCAGTACTTC.

The gene calls are TRBV9 and TRBJ2-1; perhaps TRBD2 as D (5 bases). Germline CDR1 reads SGDLS; CDR2 reads YYNGEE. The CDR3 consists of 15 residues. Trimming stripped 4 bases from V and 2 bases from J, with 13 bases between. This chain's CDR3 is CASSSYWTPYNEQFF. In DNA form, the CDR3 reads TGTGCCAGCAGCAGTTACTGGACTCCCTACAATGAGCAGTTCTTC. Drawing the rest from reference TRBV9 and TRBJ2-1, the complete variable domain is DSGVTQTPKHLITATGQRVTLRCSPRSGDLSVYWYQQSLDQGLQFLIQYYNGEERAKGNILERFSAQQFPDLHSELNLSSLELGDSALYFCASSSYWTPYNEQFFGPGTRLTVL.

In this sample, this clone turned up a few times. V gene TRBV7-3 combines with J gene TRBJ2-1, with 10 bases fitting TRBD2. This CDR3 is built from 15 residues. The junction had 0 bases not matched to a gene; V was cut back by 0 bases and J by 4 bases. Germline CDR1 is SGHTA and CDR2 is FQGTGA. CDR3 sequence reads: CASSLTSGRYNEQFF. The DNA for the CDR3 is TGTGCCAGCAGCTTAACTAGCGGGAGGTACAATGAGCAGTTCTTC.

The J gene is TRBJ2-5, the V gene TRBV7-3, with D maybe TRBD2 (6 bases). In germline, CDR1 is SGHTA, CDR2 FQGTGA. The CDR3 sequence is 14 residues long. The V end lost 11 bases, the J end lost 5 bases, and 21 bases lay between the germline ends. CDR3 nucleotides: TGTGCCTCCGGGGAGGCTAGCAATTCGGAGACCCAGTACTTC. Protein: CASGEASNSETQYF.

The chain carries TRBV6-5 and TRBJ1-5; a weak D match, TRBD1 (5 bases). CDR3 size: 16 residues. Germline V lookup: CDR1 MNHEY, CDR2 SVGAGI. The germline V and J ends were trimmed by 0 bases and 1 base, with 10 bases remaining between them. The DNA of the CDR3 is TGTGCCAGCAGTTACTCGGGGGGGATCAGCAATCAGCCCCAGCATTTT. As protein: CASSYSGGISNQPQHF.

The chain is built from TRBV29-1 and TRBJ1-1; the D gene is possibly TRBD1 (5 bases). CDR1 and CDR2 (germline): SQVTM, ANQGSEA. The germline V and J ends were trimmed by 7 bases and 1 base, with 13 bases remaining between them. The CDR3 sequence is 13 residues long. CDR3 bases: TGCAGCGCGCTCCGGGACTGGAACACTGAAGCTTTCTTT. Encoded protein: CSALRDWNTEAFF.

The chain carries TRBV13 and TRBJ2-1; TRBD2 matches 13 bases. V gave up 4 bases and J gave up 6 bases; unmatched junction bases: 6. This CDR3 contains 16 residues. Germline lookup yields CDR1 PRHDT and CDR2 FYEKMQ (reference sequence). CDR3 in DNA: TGTGCCAGCAGCTACAGACTAGCGGGGGGACTCAATGAGCAGTTCTTC. It is translated as CASSYRLAGGLNEQFF.

The rearrangement links TRBV11-2 to TRBJ2-4, with D perhaps being TRBD1 or TRBD2 (5 bases each). Germline V gene sequence: CDR1 SGHAT, CDR2 FQNNGV. The CDR3 is 17 residues long. Trimming removed 0 bases from V and 0 bases from J, with 12 bases in between. In nucleotides, the CDR3 is TGTGCCAGCAGCTTAGAATTTGTTGGGGGAGCCAAAAACATTCAGTACTTC. Translating gives CASSLEFVGGAKNIQYF.

This clone was recorded only once. The chain couples TRBV9 to TRBJ2-7, with D perhaps matching TRBD1 or TRBD2 (6 bases each). The germline CDR1 and CDR2 sequences are SGDLS and YYNGEE. V was clipped by 4 bases and J by 4 bases, with 15 bases between them. CDR3 length: 14 amino acids. This chain's CDR3 is CASSPAGGGYEQYF. The CDR3 DNA reads as TGTGCCAGCAGCCCCGCTGGAGGGGGATACGAGCAGTACTTC.

This CDR3 reads CASSLDRGLAGDTQYF. CDR3 DNA: TGTGCCAGCAGCTTAGACAGGGGACTAGCAGGAGATACGCAGTATTTT. This chain links TRBV7-9 with TRBJ2-3; 9 bases line up with TRBD2. Germline values: CDR1 SEHNR, CDR2 FQNEAQ (reference sequence). The CDR3 consists of 16 residues. With 1 base clipped from V and 5 bases from J, the junction kept 7 bases outside the gene matches.

The gene calls are TRBV6-5 and TRBJ1-3, with unresolved D. Trimming stripped 2 bases from V and 0 bases from J, with 5 bases between. CDR1 and CDR2 (germline): MNHEY, SVGAGI. CDR3 size: 14 residues. CDR3 bases: TGTGCCAGCAGTTACAGGGTCTCTGGAAACACCATATATTTT. Amino acid sequence: CASSYRVSGNTIYF.

V and J are TRBV7-3 and TRBJ2-1; 10 nucleotides agree with TRBD1. Losses at the gene ends were 5 bases for V and 8 bases for J; bases not matched to a gene: 9. This CDR3 spans 15 amino acids. Germline CDR1 is SGHTA and CDR2 is FQGTGA. CDR3 protein: CASSLGQGFLYEQFF. CDR3 sequence (DNA): TGTGCCAGCAGCCTGGGACAGGGGTTTTTATATGAGCAGTTCTTC.

The chain recombines TRBV5-5 with TRBJ1-4; tentatively, D is TRBD1 (5 bases). Deletions cut 2 bases from V and 8 bases from J, with 10 bases between. The CDR3 runs 13 residues. The germline gives CDR1 SGHKS, CDR2 YYEKEE (reference sequence). CDR3 protein: CASSFVGEEKLFF. CDR3 coding DNA: TGTGCCAGCAGCTTCGTAGGGGAAGAAAAACTGTTTTTT.

The rearrangement links TRBV2 to TRBJ1-2; D might be TRBD1 (5 bases). The CDR3 has 13 residues. Trimming left V 8 bases short and J 7 bases short, with 17 bases between. The germline gives CDR1 SNHLY, CDR2 FYNNEI. Here the CDR3 reads CASLRGRAAGYTF. CDR3 nucleotides: TGTGCCAGCCTGAGGGGCAGGGCTGCTGGCTACACCTTC.

The rearrangement links TRBV6-1 to TRBJ1-3; D is unresolved. With 5 bases removed from V and 0 bases from J, the gap between germline ends came to 8 bases. The CDR3 is 14 residues long. CDR1 is MNHNS and CDR2 is SASEGT in the germline V gene. CDR3 DNA: TGTGCCAGCAGTCCCCAGACCTCTGGAAACACCATATATTTT. The encoded protein is CASSPQTSGNTIYF.

The chain carries TRBV6-1 and TRBJ2-1; 9 bases fit TRBD2. CDR3 size: 15 residues. After removal of 8 bases from V and 5 bases from J, the junction contained 10 bases not matched to a gene. Germline V gives CDR1 MNHNS, CDR2 SASEGT. Here the CDR3 reads CASLVGASGDNEQFF. Written as DNA, the CDR3 is TGTGCCAGCCTTGTCGGGGCTAGCGGGGACAATGAGCAGTTCTTC.

This chain links TRBV25-1 with TRBJ2-7, with D possibly TRBD1 on 6 matching bases. Deletions cut 5 bases from V and 7 bases from J, with 12 bases between. This CDR3 region has 12 residues. Germline CDR1 is MGHDK and CDR2 is SYGVNS. CDR3 residues: CASSPGEREQYF. The CDR3 bases are TGTGCCAGCAGTCCAGGGGAGAGGGAGCAGTACTTC.